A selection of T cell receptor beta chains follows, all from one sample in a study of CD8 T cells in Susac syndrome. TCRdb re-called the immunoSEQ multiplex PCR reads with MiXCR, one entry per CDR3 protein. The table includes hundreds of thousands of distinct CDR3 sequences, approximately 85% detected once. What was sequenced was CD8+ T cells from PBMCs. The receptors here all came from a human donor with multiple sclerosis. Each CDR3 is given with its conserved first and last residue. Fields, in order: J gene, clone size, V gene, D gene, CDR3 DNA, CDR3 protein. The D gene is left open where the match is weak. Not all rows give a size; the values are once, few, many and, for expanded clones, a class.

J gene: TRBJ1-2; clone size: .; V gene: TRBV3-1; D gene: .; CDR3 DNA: TGTGCCAGCAGCCAAGATGACCCAGGGGGCTACACCTTC; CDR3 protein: CASSQDDPGGYTF
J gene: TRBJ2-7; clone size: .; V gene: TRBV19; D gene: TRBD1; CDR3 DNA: TGTGCCAGTAGACCACAGGGGTCTACCTACGAGCAGTACTTC; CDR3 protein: CASRPQGSTYEQYF
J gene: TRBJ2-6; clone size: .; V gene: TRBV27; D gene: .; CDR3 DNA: TGTGCCAGCAGTTTAACGGAGTCTGGGGCCAACGTCCTGACTTTC; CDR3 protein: CASSLTESGANVLTF
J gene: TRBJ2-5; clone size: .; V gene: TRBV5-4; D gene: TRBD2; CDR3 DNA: TGTGCCAGCAGCATATGGACTAGCGGCGGGGCCCAGTACTTC; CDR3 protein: CASSIWTSGGAQYF
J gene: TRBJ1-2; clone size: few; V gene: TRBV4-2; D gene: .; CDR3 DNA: TGTGCCAGCAGCCAAGTGGCGGGGTTTGGATTCTCATCTAACTATGGCTACACCTTC; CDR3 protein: CASSQVAGFGFSSNYGYTF
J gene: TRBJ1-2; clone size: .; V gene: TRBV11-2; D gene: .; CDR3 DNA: TGTGCCAGCAGCCAGGGGCCGGAGCGTCAGGTCCCCTTTTCTCATGGCTACACCTTC; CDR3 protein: CASSQGPERQVPFSHGYTF
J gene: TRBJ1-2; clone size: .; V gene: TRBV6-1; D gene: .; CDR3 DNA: TGTGCCAGCAGTGAGGCAGGGACCACTTCGGGTGGCTACACCTTC; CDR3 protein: CASSEAGTTSGGYTF
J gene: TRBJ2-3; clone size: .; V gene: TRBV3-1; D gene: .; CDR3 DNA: TGTGCCAGCAGCCAAGATGAGGCAGATACGCAGTATTTT; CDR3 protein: CASSQDEADTQYF
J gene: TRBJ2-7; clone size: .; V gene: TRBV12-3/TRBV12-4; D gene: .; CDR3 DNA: TGTGCCAGCAGTCCCACAGAGGCAGGGGTAAGGTACTTC; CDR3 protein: CASSPTEAGVRYF
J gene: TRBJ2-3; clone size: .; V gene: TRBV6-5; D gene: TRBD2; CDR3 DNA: TGTGCCAGCAGTTACGGGACTAGCAATTCGCCAGATACGCAGTATTTT; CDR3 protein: CASSYGTSNSPDTQYF
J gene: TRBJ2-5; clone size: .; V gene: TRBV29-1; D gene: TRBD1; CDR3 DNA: TGCAGCGCCAGGACAGGGGGCCAAGAGACCCAGTACTTC; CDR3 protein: CSARTGGQETQYF
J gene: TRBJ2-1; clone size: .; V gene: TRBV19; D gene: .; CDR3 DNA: TGTGCCAGTAGTATAGAGGCGGGATTGGTATACAATGAGCAGTTCTTC; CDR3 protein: CASSIEAGLVYNEQFF
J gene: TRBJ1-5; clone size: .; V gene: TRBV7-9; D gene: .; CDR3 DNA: TGTGCCAGCAGCTCGAACAGGGATAGCAATCAGCCCCAGCATTTT; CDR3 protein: CASSSNRDSNQPQHF
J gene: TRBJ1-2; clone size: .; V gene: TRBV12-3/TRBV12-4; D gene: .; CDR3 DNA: TGTGCCAGCAGTTTACCTGGAGGGAACTATGGCTACACCTTC; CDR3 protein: CASSLPGGNYGYTF
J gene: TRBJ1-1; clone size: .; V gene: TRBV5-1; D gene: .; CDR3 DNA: TGCGCCAGCAGCCTTCACAGGGATAACACTGAAGCTTTCTTT; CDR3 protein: CASSLHRDNTEAFF
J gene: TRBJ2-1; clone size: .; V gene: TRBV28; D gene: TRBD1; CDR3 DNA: TGTGCCAGCAGCTCTACCGGGACAGGGTGGGATGAGCAGTTCTTC; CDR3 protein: CASSSTGTGWDEQFF
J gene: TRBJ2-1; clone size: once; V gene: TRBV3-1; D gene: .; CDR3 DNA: TGTGCCAGCAGCCAAGCCTGGGGAGACAATGAGCAGTTCTTC; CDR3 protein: CASSQAWGDNEQFF
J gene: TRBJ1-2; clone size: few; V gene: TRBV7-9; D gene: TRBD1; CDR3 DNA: TGTGCCAGCAGCGGGGACAGGTTCCTAGGCTATGGCTACACCTTC; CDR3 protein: CASSGDRFLGYGYTF
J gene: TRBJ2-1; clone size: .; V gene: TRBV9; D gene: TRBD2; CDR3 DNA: TGTGCCAGCAGCTACCTAGCGGGAGCCTTCAATGAGCAGTTCTTC; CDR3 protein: CASSYLAGAFNEQFF
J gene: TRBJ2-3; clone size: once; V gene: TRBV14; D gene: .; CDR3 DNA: TGTGCCAGCAGCCCGGCCGGGACGGAACTAGCAGATACGCAGTATTTT; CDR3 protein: CASSPAGTELADTQYF
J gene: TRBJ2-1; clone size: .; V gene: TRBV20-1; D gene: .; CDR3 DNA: TGCAGTGCTAGAGATCCGTTAACCGGCTACAATGAGCAGTTCTTC; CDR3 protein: CSARDPLTGYNEQFF
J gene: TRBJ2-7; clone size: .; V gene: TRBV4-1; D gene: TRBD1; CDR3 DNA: TGCGCCAGCAGCCACCCGGGACAGGGGCCCTACGAGCAGTACTTC; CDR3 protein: CASSHPGQGPYEQYF
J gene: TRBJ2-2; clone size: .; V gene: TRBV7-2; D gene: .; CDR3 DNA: TGTGCCAGCAGCTTAGGCGGGCCGACATCGGAGCTGTTTTTT; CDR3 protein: CASSLGGPTSELFF
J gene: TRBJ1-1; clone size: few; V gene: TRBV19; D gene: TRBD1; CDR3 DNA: TGTGCCAGTAGGACAGGGGACACTGAAGCTTTCTTT; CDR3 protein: CASRTGDTEAFF
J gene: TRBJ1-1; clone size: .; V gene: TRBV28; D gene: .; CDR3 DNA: TGTGCCAGCAGGGCCGCGGGGCTGAACACTGAAGCTTTCTTT; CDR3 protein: CASRAAGLNTEAFF
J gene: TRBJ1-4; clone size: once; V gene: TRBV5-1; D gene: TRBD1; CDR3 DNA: TGCGCCAGCAGCCCCGTCGGACAGGGGTCGCGGAAACTGTTTTTT; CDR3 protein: CASSPVGQGSRKLFF
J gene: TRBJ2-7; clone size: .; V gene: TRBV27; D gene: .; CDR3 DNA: TGTGCCAGCAGTTACCGCCATACTAGCTCCTACGAGCAGTACTTC; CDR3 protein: CASSYRHTSSYEQYF
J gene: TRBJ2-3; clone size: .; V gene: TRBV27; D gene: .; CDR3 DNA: TGTGCCAGCAGTTTACCTGGGGGACTTTACACAGATACGCAGTATTTT; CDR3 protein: CASSLPGGLYTDTQYF